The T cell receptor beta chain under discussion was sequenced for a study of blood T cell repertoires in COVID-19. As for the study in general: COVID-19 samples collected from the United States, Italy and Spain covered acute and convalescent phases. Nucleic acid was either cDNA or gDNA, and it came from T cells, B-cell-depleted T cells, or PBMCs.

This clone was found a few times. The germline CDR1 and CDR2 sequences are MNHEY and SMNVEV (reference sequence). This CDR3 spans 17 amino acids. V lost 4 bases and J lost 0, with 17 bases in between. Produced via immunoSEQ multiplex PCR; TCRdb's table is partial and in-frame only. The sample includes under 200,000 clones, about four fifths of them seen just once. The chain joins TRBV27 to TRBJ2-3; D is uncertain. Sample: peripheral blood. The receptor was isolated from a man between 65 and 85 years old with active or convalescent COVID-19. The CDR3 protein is CASSSLTYSASTDTQYF. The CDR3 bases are TGTGCCAGCAGTTCCCTGACCTACAGTGCTAGCACAGATACGCAGTATTTT.